The sample holds a few counts of the clone carrying this TCR beta chain. The germline CDR1 and CDR2 sequences are SGHDT and YYEEEE. The CDR3 is 15 residues long. The ends lost 4 bases at V and 3 bases at J; junction bases unmatched: 7. The sample is drawn from a study of radiotherapy plus CTLA-4 blockade in lung cancer. Measured with immunoSEQ multiplex PCR; TCRdb has only the in-frame clones, and not every one. The sample holds tens of thousands of clones, around 80% seen once. This rearrangement joins TRBV5-6 to TRBJ1-5; 7 nucleotides align to TRBD1. Source: peripheral blood, taken from a patient treated with radiotherapy plus ipilimumab. This sequence was found in a human donor with non-small cell lung cancer who had a partial response to radiotherapy plus ipilimumab. Written as DNA, the CDR3 is TGTGCCAGCAGCCCGGGGACAGTCCCCAATCAGCCCCAGCATTTT. It specifies CASSPGTVPNQPQHF.